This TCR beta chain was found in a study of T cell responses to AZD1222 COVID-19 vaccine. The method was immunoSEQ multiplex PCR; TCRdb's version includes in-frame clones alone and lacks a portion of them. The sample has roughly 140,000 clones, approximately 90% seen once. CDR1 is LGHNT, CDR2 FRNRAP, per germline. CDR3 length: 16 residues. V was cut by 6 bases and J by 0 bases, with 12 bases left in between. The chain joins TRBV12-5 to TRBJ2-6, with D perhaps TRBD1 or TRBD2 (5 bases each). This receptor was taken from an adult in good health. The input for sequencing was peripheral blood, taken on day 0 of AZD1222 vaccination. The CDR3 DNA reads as TGTGCTAGTGGGTCGGCAGGGACCTCTGGGGCCAACGTCCTGACTTTC. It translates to CASGSAGTSGANVLTF. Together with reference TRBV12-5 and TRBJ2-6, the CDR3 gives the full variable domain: DARVTQTPRHKVTEMGQEVTMRCQPILGHNTVFWYRQTMMQGLELLAYFRNRAPLDDSGMPKDRFSAEMPDATLATLKIQPSEPRDSAVYFCASGSAGTSGANVLTFGAGSRLTVL.